The 19 T cell receptor beta chains presented below share a single source sample, sequenced in a study of Graves' ophthalmopathy and Graves' hyperthyroidism (dated by TCRdb to the late 2010s). Reads for this sample came from an Illumina HiSeq 2000. For repertoire sequencing, the TCR beta CDR3 regions were amplified from RNA transcripts. The first round was an RT-PCR using HTBI primers with the Qiagen OneStep RT-PCR kit, and this first round was followed by a second-round multiplex PCR, then size selection and purification. TCRdb took the public reads, trimmed them with fastp at Q25, ran MiXCR for clone calling and kept in-frame beta chains. Duplicate CDR3 protein sequences are folded into a single record with the most common DNA and genes. Recorded for this sample are roughly 1.1 million distinct CDR3 sequences; less than 45% of them occurred a single time. The ten largest clonotypes hold over 8.5% of the sample.

Material: peripheral blood or thyroid tissue (not recorded which). These receptors were collected from an adult man with Graves' hyperthyroidism.

The genes are TRBV7-9 and TRBJ2-7; TRBD2 aligns across 9 bases. V shed 4 bases and J 3 bases; nucleotides not matched to a gene: 7. The CDR3 covers 15 residues. Germline V CDR1 and CDR2: SEHNR, FQNEAQ (reference sequence). The CDR3: CASSSSGTVHYEQYF. The CDR3 DNA is TGTGCCAGCAGCTCTAGCGGGACTGTCCACTACGAGCAGTACTTC.

The V call is TRBV9, the J call TRBJ2-5; 11 bases agree with TRBD1. The CDR3 runs 17 residues. CDR1 and CDR2 from the germline V gene are SGDLS and YYNGEE. Losses at the gene ends were 0 bases for V and 4 bases for J; bases not matched to a gene: 8. The CDR3 loop is CASSVEWGTGGAETQYF. The CDR3 nucleotides read TGTGCCAGCAGCGTAGAATGGGGGACAGGGGGGGCAGAGACCCAGTACTTC.

This clonotype was found many times. This chain joins TRBV12-3 or TRBV12-4 and TRBJ1-5; 10 nucleotides align to TRBD1. V was pared by 6 bases and J by 9 bases, with 14 bases of the junction left unmatched. The CDR3 spans 16 residues. In nucleotides, the CDR3 is TGTGCCAGCAGCTCGGGACAGGGGATACCAGCGGGGCCCCAGCATTTT. Its protein is CASSSGQGIPAGPQHF.

This clonotype has ten or more counts. This chain links TRBV11-2 with TRBJ1-1, with D hard to call. This CDR3 has 15 residues. V lost 3 bases, J lost 1 base, and 12 bases lay in between. CDR1 and CDR2 (germline): SGHAT, FQNNGV. The CDR3 DNA follows: TGTGCCAGCAGCTTTGTGCTGAGACGGAACACTGAAGCTTTCTTT. Protein sequence: CASSFVLRRNTEAFF.

The table lists this clonotype with many counts. The chain has TRBV29-1 and TRBJ1-2; D remains unclear. Trimming cost V 2 bases and J 8 bases, with 3 bases left between them. The CDR3 extends over 9 amino acids. CDR1 is SQVTM, CDR2 ANQGSEA, per germline. The CDR3 bases are TGCAGCGTTGAAAAAGGCTACACCTTC. It yields the protein CSVEKGYTF.

The chain recombines TRBV5-4 with TRBJ2-7; 9 nucleotides line up with TRBD1. In germline, CDR1 is SGHNT, CDR2 YYREEE (reference sequence). This CDR3 region has 12 residues. V was pared by 2 bases and J by 7 bases, with 1 base of the junction left unmatched. CDR3 nucleotides: TGTGCCAGCAGCTTCGGGACAGGGGAGCAGTACTTC. Translating it yields CASSFGTGEQYF.

In this sample, this clonotype turned up a few times. The chain couples TRBV28 to TRBJ2-7; D perhaps matches TRBD1 (5 bases). The CDR3 sequence is 13 residues long. The V gene lost 4 bases and the J gene lost 6 bases, with 13 bases spanning the gap. Germline V gives CDR1 MDHEN, CDR2 SYDVKM. CDR3 amino acids: CASSSTVPPEQYF. The CDR3 DNA sequence: TGTGCCAGCAGTTCGACAGTGCCACCCGAGCAGTACTTC.

The chain combines TRBV28 with TRBJ1-1, with D unresolved. The V gene lost 6 bases and the J gene lost 0 bases, with 11 bases spanning the gap. CDR1 and CDR2 (germline): MDHEN, SYDVKM. The CDR3 length is 14 residues. For the CDR3, the DNA is TGTGCCAGCAGGCAATCTCGAGTGAACACTGAAGCTTTCTTT. Its translation is CASRQSRVNTEAFF.

Regarding this clonotype: Given the absence of the conserved phenylalanine or tryptophan at the CDR3 end, a read error is likely. The limits of the CDR3 on the DNA are not certain, so only TCRdb's listed CDR3 is given. The chain has TRBV7-9 and TRBJ1-2. The CDR3 spans 8 amino acids, including both terminal residues. Germline CDR1 SEHNR, CDR2 FQNEAQ (reference sequence). CDR3 sequence: CASTVSAL.

This clonotype was found a few times. V and J are TRBV20-1 and TRBJ2-5; 11 bases fit TRBD1. The V and J ends lost 4 bases and 4 bases, in that order; junction bases with no gene match: 8. The CDR3 has 15 residues. Germline CDR1 and CDR2: DFQATT and SNEGSKA (reference sequence). DNA for the CDR3: TGCAGTGCTAAAACCGGGACAGGGGGTCGAGAGACCCAGTACTTC. This codes for CSAKTGTGGRETQYF.

This clonotype appeared a single time. The chain links TRBV20-1 to TRBJ2-5, with D maybe TRBD1 (5 bases). The CDR3 is 13 amino acids. V lost 3 bases and J lost 5, with 13 bases in between. Germline CDR1 DFQATT, CDR2 SNEGSKA (reference sequence). The DNA of the CDR3 is TGCAGTGCTAGTTGGGGCGGTGGGGAGACCCAGTACTTC. This gives the protein CSASWGGGETQYF.

The gene calls are TRBV15 and TRBJ2-5; possible D gene TRBD2, 5 bases. The germline CDR1 and CDR2 sequences are LNHNV and YYDKDF (reference sequence). V was clipped by 1 base and J by 2 bases, with 5 bases between them. This CDR3 has 13 amino acids. CDR3 residues: CATSRGGQETQYF. In DNA form, the CDR3 reads TGTGCCACCAGCAGAGGCGGGCAAGAGACCCAGTACTTC. Based on the CDR3 plus reference TRBV15 and TRBJ2-5, the full variable domain is DAMVIQNPRYQVTQFGKPVTLSCSQTLNHNVMYWYQQKSSQAPKLLFHYYDKDFNNEADTPDNFQSRRPNTSFCFLDIRSPGLGDTAMYLCATSRGGQETQYFGPGTRLLVL.

This clonotype was recorded at least ten times. This sequence joins TRBV7-8 and TRBJ1-1, with D possibly TRBD1 on 5 matching bases. The CDR3 length is 14 residues. CDR1 and CDR2 from the germline V gene are SGHVS and FQNEAQ. V was pared by 5 bases and J by 4 bases, with 14 bases between. CDR3 bases: TGTGCCAGCAGCACCATTAGGGGATCCACTGAAGCTTTCTTT. Protein sequence: CASSTIRGSTEAFF.

Here the CDR3 reads CASSLEQGAQGYGYTF. The DNA for the CDR3 is TGTGCCAGCAGCTTAGAACAGGGGGCGCAGGGCTATGGCTACACCTTC. The rearrangement joins TRBV7-2 to TRBJ1-2; 9 bases align to TRBD1. CDR3 length: 16 amino acids. V was clipped by 1 base and J by 4 bases; unmatched bases: 7. Germline V gene data show CDR1 as SGHTA and CDR2 as FQGNSA.

The chain recombines TRBV10-3 with TRBJ1-4; D is possibly TRBD1 (6 bases). Germline V gene lookup returns CDR1 ENHRY and CDR2 SYGVKD. CDR3 size: 14 residues. V lost 3 bases and J lost 2, with 7 bases in between. In DNA form, the CDR3 reads TGTGCCATCAGTGACAGGGGTACTAATGAAAAACTGTTTTTT. Amino acid sequence: CAISDRGTNEKLFF.

The chain carries TRBV9 and TRBJ2-3, with D perhaps TRBD2 (6 bases). CDR1 and CDR2 from the germline V gene are SGDLS and YYNGEE. The ends were cut back, 3 bases at V and 1 base at J, with 18 bases in the middle. This CDR3 is built from 17 residues. As DNA, the CDR3 is TGTGCCAGCAGCGCACCGATCGGGGGTTCCCGCACAGATACGCAGTATTTT. Amino acids: CASSAPIGGSRTDTQYF.

The gene calls are TRBV29-1 and TRBJ2-7, with TRBD1 identical over 8 bases. Germline trimming cut 7 bases from V and 4 bases from J; bases unmatched to any gene: 9. Germline CDR1 is SQVTM and CDR2 is ANQGSEA. The CDR3 totals 13 residues. CDR3: CSARTGFRYEQYF. CDR3 in DNA: TGCAGCGCCCGGACAGGGTTTAGGTACGAGCAGTACTTC.

For this clonotype: A read error is possible here, since a much larger clone lies one base away. The chain has TRBV29-1 and TRBJ2-2, with a tentative D call TRBD1 (6 bases). The CDR3 has 15 amino acids. Germline V CDR1 and CDR2: SQVTM, ANQGSEA. Trimming stripped 4 bases from V and 5 bases from J, with 17 bases between. Here the CDR3 DNA reads TGCAGCGTTGCATTTGACAGGTTGGGGACCGGGGAGCTGTTTTTT. Translation gives CSVAFDRLGTGELFF.

V and J are TRBV19 and TRBJ1-1; D call uncertain. The germline gives CDR1 LNHDA, CDR2 SQIVND (reference sequence). The CDR3 is 15 residues long. Trimming removed 4 bases from V and 1 base from J, with 13 bases in between. For the CDR3, the DNA is TGTGCCAGTAGTACTAGCGGGAGCTCGAACACTGAAGCTTTCTTT. Its protein is CASSTSGSSNTEAFF.